One sample yielded the 19 T cell receptor beta chains listed below, sequenced in a study of Ad26.COV2.S vaccination and SARS-CoV-2 variants. Method: immunoSEQ multiplex PCR; TCRdb's copy keeps in-frame clones and lacks some. The table records about 680,000 clones, about 89% of them present only once. As for treatment: about 20 received Ad26.COV2.S at low or high dose, single or two shots; roughly five received placebo; per-sample allocation not given. Vaccine and placebo recipients were sampled on day 63 after the first injection. The starting material was peripheral blood, obtained in a trial of Ad26.COV2.S vaccine versus placebo. These receptors all come from a person between 18 and 59 years old who received the Ad26.COV2.S COVID-19 vaccine or a placebo.

The chain links TRBV21-1 to TRBJ1-5. TRBV21-1 is noted as a pseudogene. This CDR3 contains 16 residues. CDR3 region: CASSIRAAAVNQPQHF. The DNA of the CDR3 is TGTGCCAGCAGCATTAGAGCGGCGGCCGTCAATCAGCCCCAGCATTTT.

A word on this clone: This sample also contains other DNA sequences that code for the same CDR3. This chain connects TRBV30 to TRBJ1-4; unclear D gene. V was trimmed by 0 bases and J by 8 bases, leaving 4 bases between them. Germline CDR1 GTSNPN, CDR2 SVGIG (reference sequence). The CDR3 covers 11 residues. The CDR3 DNA sequence: TGTGCCTGGAGTGTTGGGGAAAAACTGTTTTTT. This encodes CAWSVGEKLFF.

The chain has TRBV5-1 and TRBJ2-7; the match to TRBD2 covers 11 bases. V dropped 1 base and J dropped 3; count of bases not matched to a gene: 15. The CDR3 is 19 amino acids. CDR1 is SGHRS, CDR2 YFSETQ, per germline. CDR3 protein: CASSLFRTGTSGDFYEQYF. The CDR3 DNA reads as TGCGCCAGCAGCTTGTTCCGTACCGGGACTAGCGGAGATTTCTACGAGCAGTACTTC.

CDR3 loop: CASSLWENEQFF. The CDR3 region has the DNA TGTGCCAGCAGCCTCTGGGAGAATGAGCAGTTCTTC. This chain joins TRBV7-8 and TRBJ2-1, with TRBD2 as a possible D gene (5 bases). Trimming pared 5 bases from V and 7 bases from J, leaving 9 bases between. The CDR3 sequence is 12 residues long. CDR1 is SGHVS and CDR2 is FQNEAQ in the germline V gene.

This rearrangement joins TRBV7-2 to TRBJ2-7, with TRBD2 identical over 12 bases. The trim removed 4 bases at V and 2 bases at J, leaving 0 bases unmatched. The CDR3 is 14 amino acids. The V gene's germline CDR1 is SGHTA and CDR2 FQGNSA. DNA for the CDR3: TGTGCCAGCAGCTGGACTAGCGGGGCCTACGAGCAGTACTTC. Its translation is CASSWTSGAYEQYF.

The rearrangement links TRBV18 to TRBJ2-1; unclear D gene. Germline CDR1 is KGHSH and CDR2 is LQKENI. This CDR3 is 14 amino acids long. Trimming pared 2 bases from V and 4 bases from J, leaving 9 bases between. This chain's CDR3 is CASSPGDGYNEQFF. For the CDR3, the DNA is TGTGCCAGCTCACCAGGGGATGGGTACAATGAGCAGTTCTTC.

This clone was found once. This sequence joins TRBV2 and TRBJ1-1, with D possibly being TRBD1 (5 bases). The germline gives CDR1 SNHLY, CDR2 FYNNEI. Trimming removed 6 bases from V and 1 base from J, with 12 bases in between. The CDR3 covers 14 residues. The CDR3 DNA reads TGTGCCAGCAGCGCCCTGCAGGGGAACACTGAAGCTTTCTTT. It codes for CASSALQGNTEAFF.

The V gene is TRBV10-3, the J gene TRBJ2-3; TRBD2 might be the D (6 bases). The length of the CDR3 is 13 residues. From germline, CDR1 is ENHRY and CDR2 SYGVKD. V lost 10 bases, J lost 3 bases, and 14 bases lay in between. CDR3 coding DNA: TGTGCCACCCTCGAAGGAGGGACAGATACGCAGTATTTT. Amino acid sequence: CATLEGGTDTQYF.

The V and J genes are TRBV5-1 and TRBJ2-1; TRBD1 matches at 8 bases. The length of the CDR3 is 13 residues. V was pared by 3 bases and J by 9 bases, with 5 bases of the junction left unmatched. Germline assignment: CDR1 SGHRS and CDR2 YFSETQ. CDR3 sequence reads: CASSSQGAIEQFF. In DNA form, the CDR3 reads TGCGCCAGCAGCTCCCAGGGGGCGATTGAGCAGTTCTTC.

This clone was found once. This chain uses TRBV5-1 with TRBJ1-4, with D uncertain. The CDR3 contains 14 residues. Trimming shortened V by 0 bases and J by 0 bases, and 3 bases separated the two germline ends. The germline V gene has CDR1 SGHRS and CDR2 YFSETQ. The CDR3: CASSLAPTNEKLFF. DNA for the CDR3: TGCGCCAGCAGCTTGGCTCCAACTAATGAAAAACTGTTTTTT.

The chain employs TRBV6-5 and TRBJ2-7, with 7 bases matching TRBD2. The CDR3 spans 13 residues. The germline V gene encodes CDR1 MNHEY and CDR2 SVGAGI. V was clipped by 6 bases and J by 4 bases; unmatched bases: 6. The CDR3 nucleotides are TGTGCCAGCAGGGGAGGGATACTGTACGAGCAGTACTTC. Its protein product is CASRGGILYEQYF.

The chain combines TRBV12-3 or TRBV12-4 with TRBJ2-2, with 8 positions matching TRBD1. This CDR3 is 13 amino acids long. J gave up 8 bases and V 6 bases, and 5 bases lay outside the gene matches. The CDR3 bases are TGTGCCAGCAGGACAGGGGTGGCGGGGGAGCTGTTTTTT. This codes for CASRTGVAGELFF.

The chain links TRBV6-5 to TRBJ1-5, with D hard to call. The CDR3 spans 15 residues. The germline V and J ends were trimmed by 6 bases and 6 bases, with 18 bases remaining between them. Germline CDR1 MNHEY, CDR2 SVGAGI. CDR3 coding DNA: TGTGCCAGCAGCCCGGACCCCTTGGCAGCTCAGCCCCAGCATTTT. Translating it yields CASSPDPLAAQPQHF.

This clone was detected once. The chain has TRBV3-1 (or the pseudogene TRBV3-2) and TRBJ2-7; TRBD2 agrees at 13 bases. CDR1 LGHDT and CDR2 YNNKEL come from the germline V gene (reference sequence). The CDR3 has 16 amino acids. The trim removed 2 bases at V and 2 bases at J, leaving 3 bases unmatched. CDR3 in DNA: TGTGCCAGCAGCCAACAAACTAGCGGGGGGGCCTACGAGCAGTACTTC. Protein product: CASSQQTSGGAYEQYF.

Points on this clone: Other DNA variants within this sample encode the same CDR3. CDR3 sequence reads: CASSSGQGREKLFF. CDR3 DNA sequence: TGTGCCAGCAGCTCGGGACAGGGGAGAGAAAAACTGTTTTTT. J is TRBJ1-4 and V is TRBV7-2, with 10 bases that match TRBD1. The CDR3 runs 14 residues. Germline CDR1 and CDR2: SGHTA and FQGNSA. V shed 4 bases, J shed 8 bases, and the junction held 4 bases outside the gene matches. Based on the CDR3 plus reference TRBV7-2 and TRBJ1-4, the full variable domain is GAGVSQSPSNKVTEKGKDVELRCDPISGHTALYWYRQSLGQGLEFLIYFQGNSAPDKSGLPSDRFSAERTGGSVSTLTIQRTQQEDSAVYLCASSSGQGREKLFFGSGTQLSVL.

J is TRBJ2-2 and V is TRBV27, with a weak D call TRBD1 (5 bases). The CDR3 sequence is 15 residues long. Germline V gives CDR1 MNHEY, CDR2 SMNVEV (reference sequence). The V end was cut by 3 bases, the J end by 1 base, with 9 bases between. The CDR3 coding sequence is TGTGCCAGCAGTTTCAGGGCAGTGAACACCGGGGAGCTGTTTTTT. It specifies CASSFRAVNTGELFF.

The chain employs TRBV3-1 (or the pseudogene TRBV3-2) and TRBJ2-7, with D perhaps TRBD2 (5 bases). The V gene's germline CDR1 is LGHDT and CDR2 YNNKEL (reference sequence). V lost 4 bases and J lost 7, with 20 bases in between. The CDR3 has 15 amino acids. As DNA, the CDR3 is TGTGCCAGCAGCCTTCAGCCCGGGGAATTGGAGGAGCAGTACTTC. It encodes CASSLQPGELEEQYF.

This rearrangement joins TRBV6-5 to TRBJ2-7; 7 nucleotides agree with TRBD1. V was clipped by 11 bases and J by 1 base; unmatched bases: 8. The CDR3 sequence is 13 residues long. Germline V gives CDR1 MNHEY, CDR2 SVGAGI. The CDR3 coding sequence is TGTGCCGCTAAACAGGGGCCATCCTACGAGCAGTACTTC. Its protein product is CAAKQGPSYEQYF.

V usage is TRBV18 and J usage is TRBJ2-2; perhaps TRBD1 as D (6 bases). Trimming took off 3 bases at V and 0 bases at J, with 11 bases between the two ends. The CDR3 spans 16 residues. CDR1 and CDR2 (germline): KGHSH, LQKENI. This CDR3 is CASSPTGPANTGELFF. CDR3 coding DNA: TGTGCCAGCTCACCTACAGGGCCCGCGAACACCGGGGAGCTGTTTTTT.